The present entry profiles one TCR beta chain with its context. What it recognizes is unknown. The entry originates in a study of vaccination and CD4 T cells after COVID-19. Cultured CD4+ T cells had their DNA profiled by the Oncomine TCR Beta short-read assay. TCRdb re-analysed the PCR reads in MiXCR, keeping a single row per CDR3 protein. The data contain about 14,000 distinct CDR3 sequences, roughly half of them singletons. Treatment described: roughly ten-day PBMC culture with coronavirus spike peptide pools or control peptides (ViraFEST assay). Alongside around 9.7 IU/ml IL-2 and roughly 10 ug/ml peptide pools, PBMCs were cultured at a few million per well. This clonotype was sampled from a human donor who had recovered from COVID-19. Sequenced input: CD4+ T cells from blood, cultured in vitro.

CDR3 DNA: TGTGCCACCAGCAGAGATCCGGCTAGGGATACGCAGTATTTT. Its protein is CATSRDPARDTQYF. V is TRBV15 and J is TRBJ2-3; D is uncertain. Trimming removed 0 bases at V and 6 bases at J, with 10 bases between. The CDR3 consists of 14 residues. Germline values: CDR1 LNHNV, CDR2 YYDKDF (reference sequence). Together with reference TRBV15 and TRBJ2-3, the CDR3 gives the full variable domain: DAMVIQNPRYQVTQFGKPVTLSCSQTLNHNVMYWYQQKSSQAPKLLFHYYDKDFNNEADTPDNFQSRRPNTSFCFLDIRSPGLGDTAMYLCATSRDPARDTQYFGPGTRLTVL.